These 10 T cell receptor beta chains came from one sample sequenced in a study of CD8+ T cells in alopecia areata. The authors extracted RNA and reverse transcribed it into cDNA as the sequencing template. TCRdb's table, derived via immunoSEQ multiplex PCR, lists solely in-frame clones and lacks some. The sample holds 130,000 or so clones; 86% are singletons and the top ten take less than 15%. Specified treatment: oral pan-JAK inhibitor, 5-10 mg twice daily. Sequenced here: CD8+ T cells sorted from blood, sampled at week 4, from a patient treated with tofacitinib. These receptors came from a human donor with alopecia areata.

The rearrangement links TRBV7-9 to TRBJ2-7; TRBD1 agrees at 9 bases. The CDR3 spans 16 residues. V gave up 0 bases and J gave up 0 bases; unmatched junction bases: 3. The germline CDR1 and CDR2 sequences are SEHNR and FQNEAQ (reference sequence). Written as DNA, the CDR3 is TGTGCCAGCAGCTTAGCGTCGACAGGGGGCTCCTACGAGCAGTACTTC. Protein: CASSLASTGGSYEQYF.

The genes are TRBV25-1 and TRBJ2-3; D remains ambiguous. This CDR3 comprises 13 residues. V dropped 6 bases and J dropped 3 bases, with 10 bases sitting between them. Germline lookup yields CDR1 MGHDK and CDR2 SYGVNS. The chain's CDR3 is CASRRSSTDTQYF. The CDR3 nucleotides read TGTGCCAGCAGAAGAAGTAGTACAGATACGCAGTATTTT.

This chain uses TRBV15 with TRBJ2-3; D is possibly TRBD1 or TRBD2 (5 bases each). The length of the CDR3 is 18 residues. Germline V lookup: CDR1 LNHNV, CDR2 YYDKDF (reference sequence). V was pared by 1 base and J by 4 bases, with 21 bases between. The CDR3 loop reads CATSRGPVSRDGADTQYF. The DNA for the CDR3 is TGTGCCACCAGCAGAGGCCCCGTGAGCAGGGACGGAGCAGATACGCAGTATTTT.

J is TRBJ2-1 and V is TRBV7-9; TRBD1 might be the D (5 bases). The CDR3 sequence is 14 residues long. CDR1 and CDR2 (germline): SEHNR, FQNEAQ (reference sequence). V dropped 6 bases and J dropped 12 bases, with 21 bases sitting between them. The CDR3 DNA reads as TGTGCCAGCAGACCTCCCTTGACACAGGAGCGGCAGTTCTTC. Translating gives CASRPPLTQERQFF.

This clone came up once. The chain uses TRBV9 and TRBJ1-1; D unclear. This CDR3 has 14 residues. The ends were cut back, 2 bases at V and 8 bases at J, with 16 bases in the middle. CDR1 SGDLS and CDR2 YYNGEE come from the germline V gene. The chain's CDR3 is CASSVSADGGEAFF. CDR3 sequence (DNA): TGTGCCAGCAGCGTGAGCGCCGACGGCGGGGAAGCTTTCTTT.

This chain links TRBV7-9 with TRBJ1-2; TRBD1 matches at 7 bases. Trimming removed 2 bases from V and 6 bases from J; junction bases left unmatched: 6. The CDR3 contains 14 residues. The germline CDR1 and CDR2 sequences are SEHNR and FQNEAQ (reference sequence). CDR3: CASSLKGAQNGYTF. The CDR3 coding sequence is TGTGCCAGCAGCTTAAAGGGGGCGCAGAATGGCTACACCTTC.

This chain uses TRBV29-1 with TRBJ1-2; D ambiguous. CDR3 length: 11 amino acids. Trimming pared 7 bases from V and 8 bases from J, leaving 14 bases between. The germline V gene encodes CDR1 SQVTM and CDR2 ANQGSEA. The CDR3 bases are TGCAGCGCCCCGGGATCAGGAGGCTACACCTTC. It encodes CSAPGSGGYTF.

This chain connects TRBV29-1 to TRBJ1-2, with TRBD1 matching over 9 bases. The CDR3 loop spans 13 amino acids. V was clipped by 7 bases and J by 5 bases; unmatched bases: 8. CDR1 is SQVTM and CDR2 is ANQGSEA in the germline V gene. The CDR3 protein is CSAAGQGWYGYTF. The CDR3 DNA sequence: TGCAGCGCCGCGGGACAGGGTTGGTATGGCTACACCTTC.

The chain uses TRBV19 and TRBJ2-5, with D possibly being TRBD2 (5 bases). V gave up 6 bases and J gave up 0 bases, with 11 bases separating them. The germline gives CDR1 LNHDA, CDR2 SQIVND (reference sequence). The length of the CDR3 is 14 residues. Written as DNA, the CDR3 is TGTGCCAGTAGCCTGAGCGGATACCAAGAGACCCAGTACTTC. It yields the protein CASSLSGYQETQYF.

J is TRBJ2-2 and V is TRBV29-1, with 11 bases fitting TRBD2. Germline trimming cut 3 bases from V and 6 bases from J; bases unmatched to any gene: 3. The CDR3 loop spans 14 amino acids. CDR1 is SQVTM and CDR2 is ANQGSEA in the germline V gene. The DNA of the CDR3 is TGCAGCGTTGACCTAGCGGGAGGAGCCGGGGAGCTGTTTTTT. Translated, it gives CSVDLAGGAGELFF.